The clone carrying this T cell receptor beta chain appeared a few times. Per the original methods: Estimation of nucleated cell counts relied on the amplification of reference gene primers. The protocol was immunoSEQ multiplex PCR, while the TCRdb copy is restricted to in-frame clones and leaves out a portion. V, J and clone size reflect that table, while D and trimming were determined from the DNA. The data contain 200,000 to 250,000 clones, 84% of them singletons. These data belong to a study of blood T cell repertoires in COVID-19. Study at large: There were acute and convalescent COVID-19 samples, and they came from the United States, Italy and Spain. T cells, B-cell-depleted T cells, or PBMCs supplied cDNA or gDNA.

Trimming removed 6 bases at V and 4 bases at J, with 14 bases between. Germline CDR1 SGHKS, CDR2 YYEKEE (reference sequence). The CDR3 totals 14 residues. The rearrangement links TRBV5-5 to TRBJ1-5; D may be TRBD1 (5 bases). The clonotype comes from an elderly woman with active or convalescent COVID-19. Material: peripheral blood. The chain's CDR3 is CASTREAANQPQHF. Written as DNA, the CDR3 is TGTGCCAGCACCAGGGAGGCGGCGAATCAGCCCCAGCATTTT.